Following are 14 T cell receptor beta chains from one sample sequenced in a study of beta chain features in type 1 diabetes. Study-level points and caveats: Shortening that was moderate but significant affected the TCRB CDR3s of Type 1 diabetes patients in all four CD4+ subsets.

All of the isolated RNA was reverse transcribed, so expressed TCRB transcripts were sequenced. The table came from immunoSEQ multiplex PCR; TCRdb's copy has only in-frame clones and leaves some out. The sample contains some 700,000 clones, around 15% of which appear only once. No antigen has been assigned to these receptors. The sample taken for sequencing was naive CD4+ T cells from blood. These receptor sequences come from a man aged 18 to 30 with type 1 diabetes.

CDR3 protein: CSVPDRVGETQYF. In DNA, the CDR3 is TGCAGCGTCCCTGACAGGGTCGGGGAGACCCAGTACTTC. The V gene is TRBV29-1, the J gene TRBJ2-5; TRBD1 matches 7 bases. Trimming removed 6 bases from V and 5 bases from J; junction bases left unmatched: 9. Germline V gene sequence: CDR1 SQVTM, CDR2 ANQGSEA. The CDR3 runs to 13 residues.

The CDR3 DNA follows: TGCGCCAGCAGTCCAAATCCGGGGCGAGGCTTGTTCAACACTGAAGCTTTCTTT. The encoded protein is CASSPNPGRGLFNTEAFF. This chain connects TRBV23-1 to TRBJ1-1, with D possibly matching TRBD1 (5 bases). TRBV23-1 is designated an ORF whose function remains uncertain. The V end was cut by 4 bases, the J end by 2 bases, with 23 bases between. CDR3 length equals 18 residues.

To note about this clone: Other DNA sequences in this specimen translate into the identical CDR3. The chain combines TRBV5-1 with TRBJ2-5; D not resolved. Germline V lookup: CDR1 SGHRS, CDR2 YFSETQ. The V and J ends lost 4 bases and 3 bases respectively, with 4 bases between them. This CDR3 region has 11 residues. This CDR3 reads CASSREETQYF. The CDR3 region has the DNA TGCGCCAGCAGCAGAGAAGAGACCCAGTACTTC. The variable domain in full, with the rest retrieved from reference TRBV5-1 and TRBJ2-5, is KAGVTQTPRYLIKTRGQQVTLSCSPISGHRSVSWYQQTPGQGLQFLFEYFSETQRNKGNFPGRFSGRQFSNSRSEMNVSTLELGDSALYLCASSREETQYFGPGTRLLVL.

This clone occurred a few times. The chain carries TRBV28 and TRBJ2-7; tentative D call: TRBD2 (7 bases). The CDR3 is 16 residues long. V shed 1 base and J shed 3 bases, with 16 bases lying between them. Germline V CDR1 and CDR2: MDHEN, SYDVKM. The CDR3 protein is CASSLFPQGGVYEQYF. The DNA for the CDR3 is TGTGCCAGCAGTTTATTCCCACAGGGAGGGGTCTACGAGCAGTACTTC. The whole variable domain, filled in from reference TRBV28 and TRBJ2-7, reads DVKVTQSSRYLVKRTGEKVFLECVQDMDHENMFWYRQDPGLGLRLIYFSYDVKMKEKGDIPEGYSVSREKKERFSLILESASTNQTSMYLCASSLFPQGGVYEQYFGPGTRLTVT.

In its sample, this clone was seen a few times. The chain couples TRBV19 to TRBJ1-5; D ambiguous. V gave up 7 bases and J gave up 1 base, with 14 bases separating them. Germline V gene data show CDR1 as LNHDA and CDR2 as SQIVND (reference sequence). The CDR3 covers 15 residues. The CDR3 DNA follows: TGTGCCAGTACCCTCTCGAGGGTCAGCAATCAGCCCCAGCATTTT. Translating gives CASTLSRVSNQPQHF. The variable domain in full, completed from reference TRBV19 and TRBJ1-5, reads DGGITQSPKYLFRKEGQNVTLSCEQNLNHDAMYWYRQDPGQGLRLIYYSQIVNDFQKGDIAEGYSVSREKKESFPLTVTSAQKNPTAFYLCASTLSRVSNQPQHFGDGTRLSIL.

V usage is TRBV18 and J usage is TRBJ2-7; 7 bases map to TRBD2. The CDR3 runs 14 residues. In germline, CDR1 is KGHSH, CDR2 LQKENI. J lost 3 bases, V lost 5 bases, and 7 bases had no gene match. CDR3 sequence reads: CASSEREGFYEQYF. CDR3 DNA: TGTGCCAGCTCAGAAAGGGAGGGTTTCTACGAGCAGTACTTC. The full variable domain, in which reference TRBV18 and TRBJ2-7 provide the parts outside the CDR3, is NAGVMQNPRHLVRRRGQEARLRCSPMKGHSHVYWYRQLPEEGLKFMVYLQKENIIDESGMPKERFSAEFPKEGPSILRIQQVVRGDSAAYFCASSEREGFYEQYFGPGTRLTVT.

The chain couples TRBV7-2 to TRBJ2-2; D ambiguous. CDR1 is SGHTA, CDR2 FQGNSA, per germline. V lost 1 base and J lost 5, with 11 bases in between. This CDR3 region has 15 residues. Here the CDR3 reads CASSLGAHATGELFF. CDR3 in DNA: TGTGCCAGCAGCTTAGGGGCCCACGCTACCGGGGAGCTGTTTTTT.

The genes are TRBV9 and TRBJ1-2; no definite D call. The CDR3 sequence is 15 residues long. Germline lookup yields CDR1 SGDLS and CDR2 YYNGEE. V was pared by 0 bases and J by 0 bases, with 9 bases between. The CDR3 reads CASSVAGGPNYGYTF. The DNA of the CDR3 is TGTGCCAGCAGCGTAGCGGGAGGCCCTAACTATGGCTACACCTTC.

A few counts support this clone. Written as DNA, the CDR3 is TGTGCCAGCACCGTAGACCACCTCCCCACAGATACGCAGTATTTT. Encoded protein: CASTVDHLPTDTQYF. This sequence joins TRBV13 and TRBJ2-3; no definite D call. V was pared by 7 bases and J by 2 bases, with 16 bases between. Germline lookup yields CDR1 PRHDT and CDR2 FYEKMQ (reference sequence). This CDR3 is built from 15 residues.

J is TRBJ2-5 and V is TRBV7-2; no clear D. CDR3 length: 16 amino acids. Trimming removed 0 bases from V and 5 bases from J, with 16 bases in between. CDR1 is SGHTA and CDR2 is FQGNSA in the germline V gene. The CDR3 DNA reads as TGTGCCAGCAGCTTAGCAGCCACCCCCGGCCAGGAGACCCAGTACTTC. Protein sequence: CASSLAATPGQETQYF.

This clone occurred a few times. This rearrangement joins TRBV4-1 to TRBJ2-1; 8 bases line up with TRBD2. The CDR3 loop spans 16 amino acids. The junction had 8 bases not matched to a gene; V was cut back by 3 bases and J by 4 bases. CDR1 and CDR2 from the germline V gene are MGHRA and YSYEKL. The CDR3 region is CASSQGAGGKYNEQFF. Written as DNA, the CDR3 is TGCGCCAGCAGCCAGGGCGCGGGGGGAAAATACAATGAGCAGTTCTTC.

The rearrangement links TRBV7-3 to TRBJ2-3, with TRBD2 matching 11 bases. This CDR3 spans 17 amino acids. Germline-derived CDR1 and CDR2 are SGHTA and FQGTGA. The V segment lost 2 bases and the J segment 5 bases; nucleotides outside the gene matches: 9. The CDR3 nucleotides are TGTGCCAGCAGCTTAGTCTCCCTAGCGGGGGGCTTAGATACGCAGTATTTT. It yields the protein CASSLVSLAGGLDTQYF.

The chain joins TRBV18 to TRBJ2-3; 7 nucleotides align to TRBD2. Germline trimming cut 2 bases from V and 4 bases from J; bases unmatched to any gene: 0. Germline V lookup: CDR1 KGHSH, CDR2 LQKENI. The CDR3 sequence is 13 residues long. The CDR3 DNA reads as TGTGCCAGCTCACCAACTAGCGCAGATACGCAGTATTTT. Protein sequence: CASSPTSADTQYF.

The CDR3 reads CASSESRTWDTQYF. The CDR3 DNA reads as TGTGCCAGCAGTGAATCAAGGACCTGGGATACGCAGTATTTT. This chain links TRBV6-1 with TRBJ2-3; D gene uncertain. Trimming took 2 bases from V and 6 from J, leaving 12 bases between them. The CDR3 loop spans 14 amino acids. Germline CDR1 MNHNS, CDR2 SASEGT.